Listed below are T cell receptor beta chains from one sample, sequenced in a study of a mutant IDH1 vaccine in newly diagnosed glioma. TCRdb keeps only in-frame clones here, not all; method: immunoSEQ multiplex PCR. The sample has 35,000 to 45,000 clones; 78% are singletons. Their recognized antigens are unknown. The specimen comprised PBMCs, sampled from a glioma patient whose treatment included an IDH1 peptide vaccine. The receptors originated from a woman aged 35 to 49 with glioma. Some clones in this sample may be carry-over from other donors' samples. CDR3s leave out the opening cysteine and the closing phenylalanine or tryptophan. The D gene is left open where the match is weak. Where a row states a size, it is once, few, many or the class of an expanded clone; other rows omit it.

d_call	v_call	clone_size	j_call	cdr3_aa
-	TRBV5-4	-	TRBJ2-7	ASSIFDGGLSSYEQY
TRBD1	TRBV18	few	TRBJ1-1	ASSLKTGGNTEAF
-	TRBV7-9	-	TRBJ2-7	ASSNSYEQY
-	TRBV6-1	-	TRBJ2-7	ASRAGQTSYEQY
-	TRBV28	-	TRBJ2-1	ASSFSLREQF
-	TRBV20-1	once	TRBJ1-2	SARGYGYT
-	TRBV5-1	-	TRBJ1-4	ASSLWGADNEKLF
-	TRBV6-5	-	TRBJ1-1	ASSYSSGGGTEAF
TRBD1	TRBV19	-	TRBJ2-1	ASSIGGTAYNEQF
-	TRBV7-9	-	TRBJ1-5	ASSLGVGQNNQPQH
-	TRBV7-6	-	TRBJ1-5	ASSLGSGNQPQH
TRBD2	TRBV9	-	TRBJ2-1	ASSVGLANEQF
TRBD1	TRBV9	-	TRBJ1-1	ASSEGQGTGWGLEAF
-	TRBV20-1	-	TRBJ2-7	SARYRNEQY
TRBD2	TRBV7-2	-	TRBJ2-1	ASSRSSGPWEQF
-	TRBV7-9	-	TRBJ1-6	ASSLGHGVSPLH
-	TRBV19	-	TRBJ1-2	ASSIPKKSVGPSYGYT
-	TRBV4-3	-	TRBJ2-4	ASSRNRGNIQY
-	TRBV5-1	-	TRBJ2-2	ASSFSGDSTGELF
TRBD1	TRBV11-3	-	TRBJ1-1	ASSLDFGTGEAF
-	TRBV27	few	TRBJ1-6	ASSLPRSPLH
-	TRBV6-4	once	TRBJ2-1	ASSEGAYNEQF
-	TRBV9	once	TRBJ2-7	ASSRQVDTYEQY
TRBD1	TRBV2	few	TRBJ2-7	ASSPDRGERYEQY
-	TRBV5-4	-	TRBJ1-1	ASSSRFGEAF
-	TRBV29-1	-	TRBJ1-2	SAEPRVYGYT
-	TRBV18	-	TRBJ2-3	ASSRRRSTDTQY
-	TRBV5-6	-	TRBJ1-1	ASSLAWGMNTEAF
-	TRBV6-6	-	TRBJ1-1	ASSYPGQGGTEAF
-	TRBV6-1	-	TRBJ1-2	ASSIMKLGGYT
-	TRBV4-3	-	TRBJ2-5	ASSQNLGETQY
-	TRBV14	once	TRBJ2-1	ASSQVHLNEQF
TRBD1	TRBV28	-	TRBJ1-5	ASSPTQGLVNQPQH
-	TRBV11-2	-	TRBJ1-2	ASSLSGREGGYT
-	TRBV4-1	few	TRBJ1-4	ASSQEGRGEKLF
-	TRBV5-6	few	TRBJ1-2	ASSLPGTNGYT
-	TRBV7-6	-	TRBJ2-5	ASSPDPGQQETQY
-	TRBV7-9	once	TRBJ1-2	ASSSGTTYGYT
TRBD1	TRBV4-1	-	TRBJ1-2	ASSQLNGAGGFYGYT
TRBD1	TRBV5-1	-	TRBJ2-5	ASSSRGETQY